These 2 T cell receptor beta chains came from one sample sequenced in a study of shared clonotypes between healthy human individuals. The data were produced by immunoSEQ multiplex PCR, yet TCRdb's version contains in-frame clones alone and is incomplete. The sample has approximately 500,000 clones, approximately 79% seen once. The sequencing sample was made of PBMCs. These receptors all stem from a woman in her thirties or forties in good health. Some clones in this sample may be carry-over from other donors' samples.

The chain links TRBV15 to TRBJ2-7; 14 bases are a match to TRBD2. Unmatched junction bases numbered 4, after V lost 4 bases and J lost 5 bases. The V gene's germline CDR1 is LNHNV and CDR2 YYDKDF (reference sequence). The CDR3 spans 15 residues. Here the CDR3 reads CATSTLGLAGDEQYF. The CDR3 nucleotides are TGTGCCACCAGCACTTTGGGACTAGCGGGAGACGAGCAGTACTTC.

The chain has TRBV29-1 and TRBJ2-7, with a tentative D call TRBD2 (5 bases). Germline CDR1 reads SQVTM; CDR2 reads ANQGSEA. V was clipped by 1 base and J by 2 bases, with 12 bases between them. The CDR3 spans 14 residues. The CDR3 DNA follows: TGCAGCGTTGAAGGAGGGCCAGCAACCTACGAGCAGTACTTC. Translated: CSVEGGPATYEQYF.